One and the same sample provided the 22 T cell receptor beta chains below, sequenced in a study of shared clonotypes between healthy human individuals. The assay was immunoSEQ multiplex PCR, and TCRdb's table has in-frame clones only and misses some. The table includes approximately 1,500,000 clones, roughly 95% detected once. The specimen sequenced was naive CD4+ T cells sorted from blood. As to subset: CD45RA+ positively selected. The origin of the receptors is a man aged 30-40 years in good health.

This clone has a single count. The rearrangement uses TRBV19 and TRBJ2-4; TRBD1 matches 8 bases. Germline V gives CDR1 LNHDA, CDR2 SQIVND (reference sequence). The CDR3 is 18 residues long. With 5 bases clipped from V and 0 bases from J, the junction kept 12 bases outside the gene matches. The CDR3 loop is CASSGGAGGIGAKNIQYF. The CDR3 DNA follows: TGTGCCAGTAGTGGGGGAGCAGGGGGCATCGGAGCCAAAAACATTCAGTACTTC.

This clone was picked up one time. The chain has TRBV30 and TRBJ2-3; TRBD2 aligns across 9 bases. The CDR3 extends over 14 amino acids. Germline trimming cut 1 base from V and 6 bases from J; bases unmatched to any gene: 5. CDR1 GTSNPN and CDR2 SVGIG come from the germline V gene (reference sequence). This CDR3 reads CAWSGLAATDTQYF. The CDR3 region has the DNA TGTGCCTGGAGTGGACTAGCGGCGACGGATACGCAGTATTTT. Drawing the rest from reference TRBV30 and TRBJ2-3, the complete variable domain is SQTIHQWPATLVQPVGSPLSLECTVEGTSNPNLYWYRQAAGRGLQLLFYSVGIGQISSEVPQNLSASRPQDRQFILSSKKLLLSDSGFYLCAWSGLAATDTQYFGPGTRLTVL.

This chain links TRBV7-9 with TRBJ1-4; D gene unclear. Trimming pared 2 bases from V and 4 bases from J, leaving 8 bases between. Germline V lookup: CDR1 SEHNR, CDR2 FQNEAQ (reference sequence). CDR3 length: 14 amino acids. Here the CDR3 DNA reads TGTGCCAGCAGCTTATGGGAAATTAATGAAAAACTGTTTTTT. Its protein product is CASSLWEINEKLFF.

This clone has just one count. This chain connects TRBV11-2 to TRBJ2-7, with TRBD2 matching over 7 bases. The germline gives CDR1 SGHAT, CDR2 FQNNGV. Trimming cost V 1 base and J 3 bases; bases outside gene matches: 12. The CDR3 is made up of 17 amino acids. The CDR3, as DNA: TGTGCCAGCAGCTTAGGAGGCGGGAGCATCCCTCTCTACGAGCAGTACTTC. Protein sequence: CASSLGGGSIPLYEQYF.

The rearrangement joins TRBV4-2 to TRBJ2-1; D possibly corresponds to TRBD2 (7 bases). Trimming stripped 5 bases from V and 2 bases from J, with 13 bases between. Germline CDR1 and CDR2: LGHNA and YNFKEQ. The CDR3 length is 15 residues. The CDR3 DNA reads TGTGCCAGCAGCTCGGGGGGCCTCGCCTACAATGAGCAGTTCTTC. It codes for CASSSGGLAYNEQFF.

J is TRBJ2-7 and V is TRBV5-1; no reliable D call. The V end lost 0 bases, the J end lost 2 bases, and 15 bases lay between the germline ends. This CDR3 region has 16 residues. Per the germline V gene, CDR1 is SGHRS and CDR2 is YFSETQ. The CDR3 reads CASSLEDGRRTYEQYF. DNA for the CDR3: TGCGCCAGCAGCTTGGAAGATGGCAGACGAACCTACGAGCAGTACTTC.

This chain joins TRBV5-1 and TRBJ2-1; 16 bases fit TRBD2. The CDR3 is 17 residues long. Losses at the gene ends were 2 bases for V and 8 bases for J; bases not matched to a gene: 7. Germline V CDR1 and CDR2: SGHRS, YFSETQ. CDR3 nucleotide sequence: TGCGCCAGCAGCTTCGGGACTAGCGGGAGGGCCCAGGATGAGCAGTTCTTC. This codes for CASSFGTSGRAQDEQFF.

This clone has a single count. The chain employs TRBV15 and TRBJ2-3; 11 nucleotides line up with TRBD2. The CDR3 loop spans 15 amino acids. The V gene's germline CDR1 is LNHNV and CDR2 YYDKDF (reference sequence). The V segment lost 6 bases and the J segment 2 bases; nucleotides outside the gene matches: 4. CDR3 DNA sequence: TGTGCCACCAGTAAGGGACTAGCGGCCACAGATACGCAGTATTTT. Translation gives CATSKGLAATDTQYF.

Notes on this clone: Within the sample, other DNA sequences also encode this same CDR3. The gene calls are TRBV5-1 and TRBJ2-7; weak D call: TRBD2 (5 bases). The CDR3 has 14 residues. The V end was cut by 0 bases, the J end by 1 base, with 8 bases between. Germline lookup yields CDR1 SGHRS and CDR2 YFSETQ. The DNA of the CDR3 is TGCGCCAGCAGCTTGGTTACGGGGTCCTACGAGCAGTACTTC. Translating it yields CASSLVTGSYEQYF.

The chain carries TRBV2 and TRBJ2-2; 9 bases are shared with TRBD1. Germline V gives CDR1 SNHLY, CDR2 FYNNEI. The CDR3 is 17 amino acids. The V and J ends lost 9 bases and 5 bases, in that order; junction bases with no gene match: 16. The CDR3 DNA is TGTGCCAGGAGGACCCCCCCCGGGACAGGGCATACCGGGGAGCTGTTTTTT. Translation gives CARRTPPGTGHTGELFF.

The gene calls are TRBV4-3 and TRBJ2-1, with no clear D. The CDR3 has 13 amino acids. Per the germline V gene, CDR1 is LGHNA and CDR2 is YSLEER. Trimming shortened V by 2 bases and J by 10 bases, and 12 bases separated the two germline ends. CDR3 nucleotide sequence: TGCGCCAGCAGCCAATGGGAAAGGGCCGAGCAGTTCTTC. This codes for CASSQWERAEQFF.

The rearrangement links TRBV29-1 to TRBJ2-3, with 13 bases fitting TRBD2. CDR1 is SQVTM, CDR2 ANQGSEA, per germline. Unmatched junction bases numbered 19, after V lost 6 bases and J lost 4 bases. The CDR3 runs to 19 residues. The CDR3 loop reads CSVPRLAGGPGLFPDTQYF. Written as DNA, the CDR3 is TGCAGCGTACCGCGACTAGCGGGAGGACCCGGGTTATTTCCAGATACGCAGTATTTT.

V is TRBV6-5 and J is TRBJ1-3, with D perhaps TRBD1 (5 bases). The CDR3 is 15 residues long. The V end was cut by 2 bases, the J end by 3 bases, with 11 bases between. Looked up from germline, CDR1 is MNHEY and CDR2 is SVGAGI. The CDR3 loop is CASSYGVGGGNTIYF. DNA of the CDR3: TGTGCCAGCAGTTACGGCGTCGGGGGTGGAAACACCATATATTTT.

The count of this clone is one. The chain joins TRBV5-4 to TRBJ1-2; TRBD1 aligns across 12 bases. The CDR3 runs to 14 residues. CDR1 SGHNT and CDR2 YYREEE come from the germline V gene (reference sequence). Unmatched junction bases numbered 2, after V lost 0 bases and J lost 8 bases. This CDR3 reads CASSLAGTGGGYTF. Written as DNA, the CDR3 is TGTGCCAGCAGCTTGGCCGGGACAGGGGGCGGCTACACCTTC.

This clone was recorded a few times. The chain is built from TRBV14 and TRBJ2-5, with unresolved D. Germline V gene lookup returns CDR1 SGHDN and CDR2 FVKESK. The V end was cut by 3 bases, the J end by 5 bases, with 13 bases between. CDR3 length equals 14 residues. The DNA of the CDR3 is TGTGCCAGCAGCCAGACGAACAGAATTGAGACCCAGTACTTC. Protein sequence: CASSQTNRIETQYF.

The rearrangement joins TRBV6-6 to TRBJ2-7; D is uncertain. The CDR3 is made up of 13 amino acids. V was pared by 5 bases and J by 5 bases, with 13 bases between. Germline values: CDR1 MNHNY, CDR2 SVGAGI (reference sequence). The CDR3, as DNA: TGTGCCAGCAGTGGCGGTATGGCGAACGAGCAGTACTTC. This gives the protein CASSGGMANEQYF.

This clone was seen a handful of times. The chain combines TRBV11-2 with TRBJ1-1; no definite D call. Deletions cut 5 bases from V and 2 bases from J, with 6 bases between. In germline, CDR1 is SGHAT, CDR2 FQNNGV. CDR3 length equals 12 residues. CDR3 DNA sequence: TGTGCCAGCAGCCACCAAAACACTGAAGCTTTCTTT. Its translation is CASSHQNTEAFF.

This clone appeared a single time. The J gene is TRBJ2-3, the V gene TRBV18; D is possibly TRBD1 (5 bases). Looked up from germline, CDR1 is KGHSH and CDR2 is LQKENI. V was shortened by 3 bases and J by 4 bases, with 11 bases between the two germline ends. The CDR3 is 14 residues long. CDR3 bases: TGTGCCAGCTCACCCCAGCTAGGGGCAGATACGCAGTATTTT. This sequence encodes CASSPQLGADTQYF. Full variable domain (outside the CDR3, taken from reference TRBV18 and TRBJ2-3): NAGVMQNPRHLVRRRGQEARLRCSPMKGHSHVYWYRQLPEEGLKFMVYLQKENIIDESGMPKERFSAEFPKEGPSILRIQQVVRGDSAAYFCASSPQLGADTQYFGPGTRLTVL.

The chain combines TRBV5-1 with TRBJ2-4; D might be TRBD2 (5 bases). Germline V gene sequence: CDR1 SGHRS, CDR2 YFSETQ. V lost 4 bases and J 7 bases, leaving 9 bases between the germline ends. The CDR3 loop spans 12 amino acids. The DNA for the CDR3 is TGCGCCAGCAGCACGGACTGGAACATTCAGTACTTC. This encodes CASSTDWNIQYF. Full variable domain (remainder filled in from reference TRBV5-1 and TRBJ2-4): KAGVTQTPRYLIKTRGQQVTLSCSPISGHRSVSWYQQTPGQGLQFLFEYFSETQRNKGNFPGRFSGRQFSNSRSEMNVSTLELGDSALYLCASSTDWNIQYFGAGTRLSVL.

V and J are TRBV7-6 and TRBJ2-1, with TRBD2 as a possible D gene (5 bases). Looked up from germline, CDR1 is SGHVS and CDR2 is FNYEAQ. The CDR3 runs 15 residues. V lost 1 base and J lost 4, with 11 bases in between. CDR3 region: CASSLVYQRYNEQFF. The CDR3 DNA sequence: TGTGCCAGCAGCTTAGTTTACCAGCGGTACAATGAGCAGTTCTTC.

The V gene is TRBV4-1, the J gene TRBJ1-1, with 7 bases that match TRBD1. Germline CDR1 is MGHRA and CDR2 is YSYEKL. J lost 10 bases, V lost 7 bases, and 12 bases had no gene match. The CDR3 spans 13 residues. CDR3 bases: TGCGCCAGCAACCTGGTCGAGGGGGCTGGAGCTTTCTTT. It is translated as CASNLVEGAGAFF.

The DNA of the CDR3 is TGCGCCAGCAGTGAACCAGGGATGGGAATGACTGAAGCTTTCTTT. This codes for CASSEPGMGMTEAFF. The genes are TRBV10-1 and TRBJ1-1; weak D call: TRBD1 (5 bases). Trimming stripped 3 bases from V and 5 bases from J, with 16 bases between. Germline lookup yields CDR1 WNHNN and CDR2 SYGVQD (reference sequence). This CDR3 contains 15 residues.